Sequencing of this T cell receptor (beta chain) was carried out in a study of a mutant IDH1 vaccine in newly diagnosed glioma. Looking at the study overall: Every participant had undergone radiotherapy, temozolomide, or both before, and most underwent both.

The time point here: week 35, safety follow-up. The investigators gave 300 ug of mutant IDH1 20-mer peptide in each vaccine dose, together with topical imiquimod. Details on this clone: Antigen specificity is unknown.

Here immunoSEQ multiplex PCR was the method, and the copy in TCRdb shows in-frame clones only, minus some. The data contain more than 45,000 clones, more than 75% of them seen just once; the ten biggest clones take up 5.7%. Sequences were derived from PBMCs, sampled from a glioma patient whose treatment included an IDH1 peptide vaccine. This clonotype was sampled from a woman between 35 and 50 years old with glioma.

CDR3 sequence: CASSQAPGRGKNIQYF. CDR3 DNA: TGCGCCAGCAGCCAAGCCCCGGGCAGGGGGAAAAACATTCAGTACTTC. The V gene is TRBV4-1, the J gene TRBJ2-4, with 7 bases that match TRBD1. The germline CDR1 and CDR2 sequences are MGHRA and YSYEKL. The CDR3 length is 16 residues. V lost 1 base to trimming and J lost 4 bases; unmatched junction nucleotides: 7.